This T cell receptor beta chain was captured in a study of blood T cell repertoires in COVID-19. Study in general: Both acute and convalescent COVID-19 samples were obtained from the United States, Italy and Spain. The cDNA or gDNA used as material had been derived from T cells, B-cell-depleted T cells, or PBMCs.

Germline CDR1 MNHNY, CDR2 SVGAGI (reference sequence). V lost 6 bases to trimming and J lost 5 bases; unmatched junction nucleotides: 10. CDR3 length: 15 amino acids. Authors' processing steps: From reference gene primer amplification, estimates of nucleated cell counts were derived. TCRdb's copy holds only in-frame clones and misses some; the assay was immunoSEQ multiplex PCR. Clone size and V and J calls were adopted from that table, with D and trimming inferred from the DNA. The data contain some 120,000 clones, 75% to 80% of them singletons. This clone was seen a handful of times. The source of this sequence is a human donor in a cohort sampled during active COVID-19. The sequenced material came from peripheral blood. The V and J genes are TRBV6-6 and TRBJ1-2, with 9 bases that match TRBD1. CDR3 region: CASRLSPGQGYGYTF. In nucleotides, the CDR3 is TGTGCCAGCAGACTAAGTCCGGGACAGGGTTATGGCTACACCTTC.